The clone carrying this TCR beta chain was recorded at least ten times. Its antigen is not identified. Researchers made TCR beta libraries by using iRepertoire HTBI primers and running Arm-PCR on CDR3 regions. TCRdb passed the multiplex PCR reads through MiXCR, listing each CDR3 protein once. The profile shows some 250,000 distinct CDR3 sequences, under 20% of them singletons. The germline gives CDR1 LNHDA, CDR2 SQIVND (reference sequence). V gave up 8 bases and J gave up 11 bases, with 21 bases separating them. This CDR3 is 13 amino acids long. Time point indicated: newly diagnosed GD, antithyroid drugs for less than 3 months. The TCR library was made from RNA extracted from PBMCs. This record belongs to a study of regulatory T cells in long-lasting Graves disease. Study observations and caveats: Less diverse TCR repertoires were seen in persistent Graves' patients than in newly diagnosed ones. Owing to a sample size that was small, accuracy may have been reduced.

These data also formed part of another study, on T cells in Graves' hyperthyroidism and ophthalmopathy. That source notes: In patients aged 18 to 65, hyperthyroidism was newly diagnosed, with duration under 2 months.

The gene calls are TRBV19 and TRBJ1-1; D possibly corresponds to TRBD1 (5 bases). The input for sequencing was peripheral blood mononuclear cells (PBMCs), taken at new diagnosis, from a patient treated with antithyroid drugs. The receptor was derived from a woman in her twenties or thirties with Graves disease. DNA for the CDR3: TGTGCCAGTTTACCCGGGACGGCCTCAGGCGCTTTCTTT. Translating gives CASLPGTASGAFF.